A selection of T cell receptor beta chains follows, all from one sample in a study of cytomegalovirus exposure and HLA in healthy donors. TCRdb's copy holds only in-frame clones and misses some; the assay was immunoSEQ multiplex PCR. The sample carries 150,000 or so clones, about three quarters recorded once. Sequencing input: PBMCs. The source of these receptors is a woman aged 45-59 years in good health and CMV-seropositive. CDR3s include the opening cysteine and the closing phenylalanine or tryptophan. Fields, in order: D gene, V gene, J gene, clone size, CDR3 protein, CDR3 DNA. D genes are given only for firm matches. Not all rows give a size; the values are once, few, many and, for expanded clones, a class.

TRBD1	TRBV27	TRBJ2-5	.	CASRPLGQGDRETQYF	TGTGCCAGCAGACCCCTCGGACAGGGGGATCGGGAGACCCAGTACTTC
TRBD1	TRBV7-9	TRBJ2-2	.	CASSFSGTANTGELFF	TGTGCCAGCAGCTTTTCCGGGACAGCGAACACCGGGGAGCTGTTTTTT
.	TRBV11-3	TRBJ2-7	.	CASSSSGTYEQYF	TGTGCCAGCAGCTCGTCCGGGACCTACGAGCAGTACTTC
TRBD1	TRBV6-6	TRBJ1-2	.	CASSARQGAHGYTF	TGTGCCAGCAGTGCCAGACAGGGGGCCCATGGCTACACCTTC
.	TRBV4-3	TRBJ1-2	few	CASSQQNYGYTF	TGCGCCAGCAGCCAACAGAACTATGGCTACACCTTC
TRBD2	TRBV30	TRBJ2-1	.	CAWSVPGLAGAREQFF	TGTGCCTGGAGTGTACCCGGACTAGCGGGGGCTAGGGAGCAGTTCTTC
TRBD2	TRBV2	TRBJ2-5	.	CASSVRGGVETQYF	TGTGCCAGCAGTGTTCGCGGGGGGGTTGAGACCCAGTACTTC
.	TRBV19	TRBJ1-2	few	CASTRDEAYGYTF	TGTGCCAGTACCAGAGACGAGGCCTATGGCTACACCTTC
TRBD2	TRBV7-9	TRBJ2-1	.	CASSPSRRLAGLFF	TGTGCCAGCAGCCCTTCGAGGAGACTAGCGGGATTGTTCTTC
.	TRBV11-3	TRBJ1-1	.	CASSLWTEKNTEAFF	TGTGCCAGCAGCCTTTGGACAGAAAAGAACACTGAAGCTTTCTTT
.	TRBV29-1	TRBJ2-5	.	CSVELWDLKETQYF	TGCAGCGTTGAATTGTGGGACTTAAAAGAGACCCAGTACTTC
TRBD1	TRBV10-3	TRBJ1-2	.	CAISEGDRAGYGYTF	TGTGCCATCAGTGAGGGGGACAGGGCAGGCTATGGCTACACCTTC
.	TRBV11-2	TRBJ2-2	.	CASSRRDNTGELFF	TGTGCCAGCAGCCGCCGGGACAATACCGGGGAGCTGTTTTTT
TRBD2	TRBV5-1	TRBJ2-5	.	CASSLMPSGGLETQYF	TGCGCCAGCAGCTTGATGCCTAGCGGGGGTTTAGAGACCCAGTACTTC
.	TRBV19	TRBJ2-6	.	CASTPGSGANVLTF	TGTGCCTCCACCCCGGGCTCTGGGGCCAACGTCCTGACTTTC
TRBD1	TRBV6-1	TRBJ1-5	few	CASSEGGSRGHGNQPQHF	TGTGCCAGCAGTGAAGGCGGGAGCAGGGGGCACGGCAATCAGCCCCAGCATTTT
.	TRBV29-1	TRBJ1-1	.	CSARDSLTEAFF	TGCAGCGCACGAGACAGCCTAACTGAAGCTTTCTTT
.	TRBV4-1	TRBJ2-5	.	CASSPAASATTNQETQYF	TGCGCCAGCAGCCCAGCGGCTAGCGCCACAACCAATCAAGAGACCCAGTACTTC
TRBD2	TRBV2	TRBJ2-1	.	CASSEYSRGGPYNEQFF	TGTGCCAGCAGTGAATACAGTCGGGGGGGGCCTTACAATGAGCAGTTCTTC